A selection of T cell receptor beta chains follows, all from one sample in a study of blood T cell repertoires in COVID-19. Libraries were prepared by immunoSEQ multiplex PCR; TCRdb keeps only in-frame clonotypes and omits some of them. In the table there are fewer than 250,000 clones, approximately 87% of which are singletons. Sample: peripheral blood. The receptors stem from a woman aged 70-85 years with active or convalescent COVID-19. Each CDR3 is given without its conserved first and last residue. The size entry is marked missing in some rows and otherwise reads once, few, many or a size class.

SERTLGETQY | TRBV29-1 | - | 10 | TRBJ2-5
ASSYLKQPQDEQY | TRBV6-2/TRBV6-3 | once | 13 | TRBJ2-7
AGSTGEGTDTQY | TRBV30 | - | 12 | TRBJ2-3
ASSPSLSMQGTGNTIY | TRBV18 | once | 16 | TRBJ1-3
ASRSGGHYGYT | TRBV28 | - | 11 | TRBJ1-2
ASSLTSGALYEQY | TRBV5-1 | - | 13 | TRBJ2-7
ASSLEGLAKNIQY | TRBV5-1 | - | 13 | TRBJ2-4
ASSPRDRFYNEQF | TRBV14 | few | 13 | TRBJ2-1
ASSEQGAVSSYNSPLH | TRBV2 | - | 16 | TRBJ1-6
ASSIKAASGNTIY | TRBV19 | - | 13 | TRBJ1-3
ASRHGGMDTQY | TRBV6-6 | - | 11 | TRBJ2-3
ASSLSGMSYNEQF | TRBV7-2 | - | 13 | TRBJ2-1
ASSQRTEETQY | TRBV4-3 | - | 11 | TRBJ2-5
ASSIARSSYEQY | TRBV6-5 | once | 12 | TRBJ2-7
SASLPGRGDPDTQY | TRBV20-1 | - | 14 | TRBJ2-3
ASSSGGANTEAF | TRBV28 | - | 12 | TRBJ1-1
ASSLTGYGYT | TRBV12-3/TRBV12-4 | - | 10 | TRBJ1-2
ASSETGLEEFQPQH | TRBV6-1 | - | 14 | TRBJ1-5
ASSFGGTDTQY | TRBV12-3/TRBV12-4 | - | 11 | TRBJ2-3
ASSIVRGAYTDTQY | TRBV19 | once | 14 | TRBJ2-3
ASSYRDEQF | TRBV28 | - | 9 | TRBJ2-1
ASSPGQGWAF | TRBV7-9 | - | 10 | TRBJ1-1
AWSVQEGSYGYT | TRBV30 | - | 12 | TRBJ1-2
SVVGDYGTGELF | TRBV29-1 | - | 12 | TRBJ2-2
SVTRDGETQY | TRBV29-1 | - | 10 | TRBJ2-5
ASRGGLPGPSGYT | TRBV5-1 | - | 13 | TRBJ1-2
ASSQEQGRNQPQH | TRBV3-1/TRBV3-2 | - | 13 | TRBJ1-5
ASSLFLAGARNIQY | TRBV3-1/TRBV3-2 | - | 14 | TRBJ2-4